This TCR beta chain is from a study of OX40 agonist ivuxolimab in advanced cancers. The wider study: The patients got ivuxolimab, which is an agonistic anti-OX40 (CD134) antibody. Study outcomes and limitations: With doses of 0.1 to 3.0 mg/kg, CD4+ and CD8+ blood T cells had undergone clonal expansion by week 6. What antigens the expanded peripheral T cells recognized was never established.

In its sample, this clone was seen a few times. No antigen is known for it. Using immunoSEQ multiplex PCR, the repertoire was profiled, and TCRdb retains in-frame clones only, with some absent. The sample shows 53,000 or so clones, roughly 84% of them seen only once. Unmatched junction bases numbered 7, after V lost 4 bases and J lost 2 bases. Germline V gene lookup returns CDR1 SGHRS and CDR2 YFSETQ. The CDR3 extends over 15 amino acids. The material sequenced was CD4+ or CD8+ T cells sorted from blood, taken in a trial of the OX40 agonist ivuxolimab. This clonotype originated in an adult with an advanced solid tumor such as melanoma, head and neck, liver or kidney cancer. The rearrangement uses TRBV5-1 and TRBJ1-1; 8 bases are a match to TRBD1. Written as DNA, the CDR3 is TGCGCCAGCAGCGCCTCGACAGGGGAAAACACTGAAGCTTTCTTT. As protein: CASSASTGENTEAFF.